This T cell receptor beta chain is from a study of control samples from healthy donors and cancer patients. The assay was immunoSEQ multiplex PCR, and TCRdb's table has in-frame clones only and misses some. The sample carries under 200,000 clones, 75% to 95% recorded once. Germline V lookup: CDR1 WNHNN, CDR2 SYGVQD (reference sequence). There are 14 residues in the CDR3. With 11 bases removed from V and 0 bases from J, the gap between germline ends came to 14 bases. This TCR was recovered from a woman in her twenties or thirties in good health. The sample comprised blood. J is TRBJ1-5 and V is TRBV10-1; tentatively, D is TRBD1 (5 bases). The CDR3, as DNA: TGCGCCGGAAGGACGGACAATAGCAATCAGCCCCAGCATTTT. It yields the protein CAGRTDNSNQPQHF.